These 15 T cell receptor beta chains share one sample of origin, sequenced in a study of identical twins. TCRdb fed the 5' RACE reads into MiXCR, producing one record per CDR3 protein. This sample has 570,000 or so distinct CDR3 sequences, with around a tenth found just once. Another study also made use of these data, one on yellow fever vaccine responses in identical twins.

Sequenced: PBMCs. The receptors shown here come from a young woman in good health.

This clonotype showed up many times. This chain uses TRBV20-1 with TRBJ2-3; D may be TRBD1 (5 bases). Germline V gene sequence: CDR1 DFQATT, CDR2 SNEGSKA (reference sequence). The CDR3 is 15 residues long. V was pared by 3 bases and J by 2 bases, with 15 bases between. The CDR3 nucleotides read TGCAGTGCTAGCGTGAAACGGACATCCACAGATACGCAGTATTTT. Translating it yields CSASVKRTSTDTQYF.

This clonotype has at least ten counts. The chain recombines TRBV12-3 or TRBV12-4 with TRBJ2-1; D is perhaps TRBD1 or TRBD2 (5 bases each). This CDR3 comprises 15 residues. Trimming took off 6 bases at V and 4 bases at J, with 16 bases between the two ends. The DNA for the CDR3 is TGTGCCAGCAGCCGCCCGGGGCTGGGATACAATGAGCAGTTCTTC. It translates to CASSRPGLGYNEQFF.

This clonotype was observed many times. The V gene is TRBV3-1, the J gene TRBJ2-7, with D perhaps TRBD1 (5 bases). This CDR3 comprises 15 residues. Germline V CDR1 and CDR2: LGHDT, YNNKEL (reference sequence). V dropped 0 bases and J dropped 2 bases, with 11 bases sitting between them. CDR3 DNA sequence: TGTGCCAGCAGCCAAGATCTACAGGTCCCCTACGAGCAGTACTTC. It encodes CASSQDLQVPYEQYF.

This clonotype was counted a few times. This chain links TRBV20-1 with TRBJ1-1; D is unresolved. Trimming took 3 bases from V and 7 from J, leaving 9 bases between them. The CDR3 runs 11 residues. The germline V gene encodes CDR1 DFQATT and CDR2 SNEGSKA (reference sequence). CDR3 sequence: CSASKADEAFF. As DNA, the CDR3 is TGCAGTGCTAGTAAGGCCGATGAAGCTTTCTTT.

The chain joins TRBV7-9 to TRBJ2-7, with 7 bases fitting TRBD2. The V segment lost 4 bases and the J segment 3 bases; nucleotides outside the gene matches: 3. CDR1 is SEHNR and CDR2 is FQNEAQ in the germline V gene (reference sequence). This CDR3 has 13 amino acids. The CDR3 region is CASSSAGDYEQYF. The CDR3 nucleotides read TGTGCCAGCAGCTCTGCGGGGGACTACGAGCAGTACTTC.

This clonotype has a count of ten or more. V is TRBV3-1 and J is TRBJ2-3; D gene ambiguous. The germline V and J ends were trimmed by 3 bases and 6 bases, with 4 bases remaining between them. CDR1 and CDR2 from the germline V gene are LGHDT and YNNKEL (reference sequence). CDR3 length: 11 amino acids. As DNA, the CDR3 is TGTGCCAGCAGCCATAGCGATACGCAGTATTTT. This gives the protein CASSHSDTQYF.

This clonotype was recorded at least ten times. The chain carries TRBV7-2 and TRBJ1-2; TRBD1 is a possible D gene (5 bases). Looked up from germline, CDR1 is SGHTA and CDR2 is FQGNSA. The CDR3 has 13 residues. Trimming pared 4 bases from V and 5 bases from J, leaving 11 bases between. CDR3 nucleotides: TGTGCCAGCAGCTCGGAGGGACGGTATGGCTACACCTTC. Its translation: CASSSEGRYGYTF.

This clonotype was recorded many times. The chain couples TRBV28 to TRBJ2-2; 7 bases are a match to TRBD1. Trimming cost V 6 bases and J 3 bases; bases outside gene matches: 7. Germline V CDR1 and CDR2: MDHEN, SYDVKM. The CDR3 has 15 residues. The CDR3 region is CASRLQGLDTGELFF. For the CDR3, the DNA is TGTGCCAGCAGGCTACAGGGGTTAGACACCGGGGAGCTGTTTTTT. Combining the CDR3 with reference TRBV28 and TRBJ2-2 gives the whole variable domain DVKVTQSSRYLVKRTGEKVFLECVQDMDHENMFWYRQDPGLGLRLIYFSYDVKMKEKGDIPEGYSVSREKKERFSLILESASTNQTSMYLCASRLQGLDTGELFFGEGSRLTVL.

The chain joins TRBV12-3 or TRBV12-4 to TRBJ1-5; tentative D call: TRBD1 (5 bases). Trimming stripped 7 bases from V and 3 bases from J, with 16 bases between. This CDR3 is 15 amino acids long. The CDR3 loop is CASTNPSGHNQPQHF. CDR3 nucleotide sequence: TGTGCCAGCACCAACCCCTCCGGACACAATCAGCCCCAGCATTTT.

This clonotype has a count of ten or more. The chain carries TRBV11-2 and TRBJ2-1; D remains unclear. The CDR3 runs to 14 residues. The V end lost 1 base, the J end lost 4 bases, and 8 bases lay between the germline ends. Germline-derived CDR1 and CDR2 are SGHAT and FQNNGV. Here the CDR3 DNA reads TGTGCCAGCAGCTTAGCAAACGCATACAATGAGCAGTTCTTC. It codes for CASSLANAYNEQFF.

Ten or more counts support this clonotype. The chain combines TRBV4-3 with TRBJ1-1; D is undetermined. The V and J ends lost 0 bases and 1 base respectively, with 12 bases between them. CDR3 length equals 16 residues. Germline CDR1 reads LGHNA; CDR2 reads YSLEER. The CDR3 nucleotides are TGCGCCAGCAGCCAAGACGTAGGAGTGCCGAACACTGAAGCTTTCTTT. Translated: CASSQDVGVPNTEAFF.

The V gene is TRBV10-3, the J gene TRBJ2-2, with no clear D. This CDR3 region has 15 residues. Germline CDR1 and CDR2: ENHRY and SYGVKD. Trimming removed 3 bases at V and 2 bases at J, with 10 bases between. The CDR3 sequence: CAISDSGPNTGELFF. CDR3 nucleotide sequence: TGTGCCATCAGTGATTCCGGCCCAAACACCGGGGAGCTGTTTTTT.

This clonotype was recorded a few times. The chain is built from TRBV6-2 or TRBV6-3 and TRBJ2-1, with 11 bases aligning to TRBD2. There are 15 residues in the CDR3. V was pared by 6 bases and J by 3 bases, with 4 bases of the junction left unmatched. Germline values: CDR1 MNHEY, CDR2 SVGEGT. CDR3 in DNA: TGTGCCAGCAGGATGGGACTAGCGGACTACAATGAGCAGTTCTTC. This sequence encodes CASRMGLADYNEQFF.

A few counts support this clonotype. The chain joins TRBV11-1 to TRBJ2-1; 8 positions agree with TRBD1. Losses at the gene ends were 7 bases for V and 6 bases for J; bases not matched to a gene: 8. The length of the CDR3 is 14 residues. From germline, CDR1 is SGHAT and CDR2 FQDESV (reference sequence). The CDR3 region is CASIPGGASNEQFF. CDR3 DNA sequence: TGTGCCAGCATCCCAGGGGGCGCGAGCAATGAGCAGTTCTTC.

A few counts support this clonotype. The chain combines TRBV9 with TRBJ2-1, with D tentatively TRBD2 (5 bases). Germline CDR1 SGDLS, CDR2 YYNGEE. The CDR3 runs 15 residues. Deletions cut 3 bases from V and 3 bases from J, with 13 bases between. CDR3 amino acids: CASSDPSGDYNEQFF. The CDR3 coding sequence is TGTGCCAGCAGCGACCCCTCCGGGGACTACAATGAGCAGTTCTTC.